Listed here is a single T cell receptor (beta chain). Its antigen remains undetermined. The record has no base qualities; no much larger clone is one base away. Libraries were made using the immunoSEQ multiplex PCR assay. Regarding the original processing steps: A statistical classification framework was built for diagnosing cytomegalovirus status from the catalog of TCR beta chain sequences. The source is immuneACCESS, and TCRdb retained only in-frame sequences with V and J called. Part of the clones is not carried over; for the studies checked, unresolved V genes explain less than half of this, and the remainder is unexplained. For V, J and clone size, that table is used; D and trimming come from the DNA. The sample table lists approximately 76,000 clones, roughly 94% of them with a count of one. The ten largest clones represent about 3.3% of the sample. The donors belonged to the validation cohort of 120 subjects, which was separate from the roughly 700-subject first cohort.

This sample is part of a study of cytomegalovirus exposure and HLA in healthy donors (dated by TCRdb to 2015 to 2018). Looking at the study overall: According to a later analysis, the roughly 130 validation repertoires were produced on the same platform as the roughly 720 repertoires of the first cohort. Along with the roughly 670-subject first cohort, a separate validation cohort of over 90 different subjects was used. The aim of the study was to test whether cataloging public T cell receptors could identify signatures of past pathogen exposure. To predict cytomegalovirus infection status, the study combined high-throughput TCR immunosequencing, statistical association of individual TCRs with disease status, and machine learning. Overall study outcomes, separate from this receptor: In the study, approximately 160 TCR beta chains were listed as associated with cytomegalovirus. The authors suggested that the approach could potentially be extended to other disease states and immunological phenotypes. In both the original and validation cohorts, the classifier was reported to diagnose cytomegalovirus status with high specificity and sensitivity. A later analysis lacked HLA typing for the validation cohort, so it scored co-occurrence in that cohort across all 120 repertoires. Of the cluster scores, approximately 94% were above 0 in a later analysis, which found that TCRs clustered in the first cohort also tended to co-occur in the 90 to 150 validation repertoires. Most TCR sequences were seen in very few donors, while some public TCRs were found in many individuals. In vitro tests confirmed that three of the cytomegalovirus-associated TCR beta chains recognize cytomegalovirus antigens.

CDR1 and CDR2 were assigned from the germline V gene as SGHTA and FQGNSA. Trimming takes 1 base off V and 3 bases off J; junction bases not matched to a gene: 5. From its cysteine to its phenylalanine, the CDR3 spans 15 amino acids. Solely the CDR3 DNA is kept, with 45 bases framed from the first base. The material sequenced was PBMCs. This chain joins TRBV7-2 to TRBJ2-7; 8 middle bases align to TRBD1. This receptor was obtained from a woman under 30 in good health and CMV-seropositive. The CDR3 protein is CASSLVGQADYEQYF. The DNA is TGTGCCAGCAGCTTAGTGGGACAGGCAGACTACGAGCAGTACTTC.